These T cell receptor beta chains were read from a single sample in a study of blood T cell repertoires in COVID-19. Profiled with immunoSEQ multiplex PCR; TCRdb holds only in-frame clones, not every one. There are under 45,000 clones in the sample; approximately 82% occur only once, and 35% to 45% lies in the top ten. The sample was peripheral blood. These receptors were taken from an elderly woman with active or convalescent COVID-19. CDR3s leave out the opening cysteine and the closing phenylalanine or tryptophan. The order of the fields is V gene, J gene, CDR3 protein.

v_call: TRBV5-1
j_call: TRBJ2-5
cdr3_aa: ASSFGDMVGQETQY

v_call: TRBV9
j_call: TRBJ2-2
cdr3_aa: ASSPQTGELF

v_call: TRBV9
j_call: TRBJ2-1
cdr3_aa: ASSVGGSGSFNEQF

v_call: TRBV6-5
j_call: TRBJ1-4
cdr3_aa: ASSPSGTANEKLF

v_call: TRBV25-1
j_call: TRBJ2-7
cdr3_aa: ASSDGTGPYEQY

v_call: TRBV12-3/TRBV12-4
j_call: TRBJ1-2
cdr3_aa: ASSSNNYGYT

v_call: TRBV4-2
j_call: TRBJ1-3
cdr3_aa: ASSQESGQSSGNTIY

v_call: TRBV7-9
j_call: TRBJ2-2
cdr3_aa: ASSLRLAGSTGELF

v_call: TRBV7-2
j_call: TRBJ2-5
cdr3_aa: ASKGQGGETQY

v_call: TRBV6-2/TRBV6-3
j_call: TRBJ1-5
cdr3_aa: ASSYSSGTSGSNQPQH

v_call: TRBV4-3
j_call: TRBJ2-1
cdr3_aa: ASSQDETTGLAGARTYNEQF

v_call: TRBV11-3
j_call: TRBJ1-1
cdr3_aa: ASSDRDSPHEAF

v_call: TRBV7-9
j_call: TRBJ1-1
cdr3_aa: ASSFNVDRGPTGAEAF

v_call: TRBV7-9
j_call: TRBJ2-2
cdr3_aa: ASSGGTGVPGELF

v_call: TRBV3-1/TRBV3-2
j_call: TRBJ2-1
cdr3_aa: ASSFSGTYNEQF

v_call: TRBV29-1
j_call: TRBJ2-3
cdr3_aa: SVEDPGDRGGMWSDTQY

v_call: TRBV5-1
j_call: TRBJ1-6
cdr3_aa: ASTSSYNSPLH

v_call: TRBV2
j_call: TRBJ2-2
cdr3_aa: ASSRTSGSSGELF

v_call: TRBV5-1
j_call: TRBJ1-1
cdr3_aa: ASSLDEAGGTEAF

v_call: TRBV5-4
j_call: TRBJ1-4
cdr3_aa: ASSSSGQVNEKLF

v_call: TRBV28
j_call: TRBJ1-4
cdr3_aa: ASSSPRNSQTNEKLF

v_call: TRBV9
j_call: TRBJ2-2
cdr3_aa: ASSVGRGLPPGELF

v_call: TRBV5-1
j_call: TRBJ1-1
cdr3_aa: ASSFTDVSTEAF

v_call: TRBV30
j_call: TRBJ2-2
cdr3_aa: AWRGDWLHTGELF

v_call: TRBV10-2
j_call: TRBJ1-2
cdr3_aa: ASSEWTGVNYGYT

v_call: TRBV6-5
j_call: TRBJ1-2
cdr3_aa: ASRVTGDDGYT

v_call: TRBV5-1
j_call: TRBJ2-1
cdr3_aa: ASSLEGSLESRF

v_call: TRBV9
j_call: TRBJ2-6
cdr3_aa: ASSGATSFSGANVLT

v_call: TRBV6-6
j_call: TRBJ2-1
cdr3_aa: ASSLRGSGREQF

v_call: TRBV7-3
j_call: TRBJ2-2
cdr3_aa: ASSLSSTGELF

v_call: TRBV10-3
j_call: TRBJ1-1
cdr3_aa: AISEPGTGTTEAF

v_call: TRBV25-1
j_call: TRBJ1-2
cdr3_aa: ASSGSASTGYGYT

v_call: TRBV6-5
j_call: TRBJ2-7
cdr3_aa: ASRSGQAFSYEQY

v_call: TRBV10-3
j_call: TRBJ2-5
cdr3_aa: AISTSGGSTKTWTQY

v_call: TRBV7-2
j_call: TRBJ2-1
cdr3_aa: ASSEGLAGGKQF

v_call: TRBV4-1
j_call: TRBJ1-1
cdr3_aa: ASSLRQQNTEAF

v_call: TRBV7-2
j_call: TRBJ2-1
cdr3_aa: ASSSTSGRYEQF

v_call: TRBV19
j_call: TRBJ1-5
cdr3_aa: ASSTRDRGVGNQPQH

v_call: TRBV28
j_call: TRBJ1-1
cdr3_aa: ASRSGQRDTEAF

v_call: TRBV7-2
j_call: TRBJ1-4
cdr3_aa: ASSLGLGQVNEKLF

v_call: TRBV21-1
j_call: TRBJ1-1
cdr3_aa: ARKTGEKVTEAF

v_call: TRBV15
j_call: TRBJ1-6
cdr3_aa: ATSRDQSPLH